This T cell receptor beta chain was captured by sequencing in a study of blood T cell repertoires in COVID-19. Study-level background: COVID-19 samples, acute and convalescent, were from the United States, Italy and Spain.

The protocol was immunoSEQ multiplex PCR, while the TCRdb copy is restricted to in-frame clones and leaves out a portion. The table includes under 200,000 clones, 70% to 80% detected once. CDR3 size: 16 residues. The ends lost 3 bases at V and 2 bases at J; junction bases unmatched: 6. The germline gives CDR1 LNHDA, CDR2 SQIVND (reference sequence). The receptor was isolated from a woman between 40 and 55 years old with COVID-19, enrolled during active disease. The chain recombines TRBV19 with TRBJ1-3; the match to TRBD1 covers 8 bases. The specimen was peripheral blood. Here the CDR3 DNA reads TGTGCCAGTAGTATTCGAGCACAGGGGGCTGGAAACACCATATATTTT. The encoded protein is CASSIRAQGAGNTIYF.